These 25 T cell receptor beta chains share one sample of origin, sequenced in a study of shared clonotypes between healthy human individuals. Generated by immunoSEQ multiplex PCR, the TCRdb table keeps only in-frame clones and is missing some. The table records fewer than 550,000 clones, over 75% of them present only once. The sequencing input was PBMCs. These receptors were obtained from a woman between 40 and 50 years old in good health. Some clones in this sample may be carry-over from other donors' samples.

The chain carries TRBV18 and TRBJ2-7; 8 positions agree with TRBD2. Germline CDR1 and CDR2: KGHSH and LQKENI. V shed 4 bases and J 2 bases; nucleotides not matched to a gene: 10. The CDR3 runs to 16 residues. The CDR3 DNA reads TGTGCCAGCTCACTTACCGGGACGGGAGGGACCTACGAGCAGTACTTC. Translated, it gives CASSLTGTGGTYEQYF.

CDR3 sequence: CASSLGQSNYGYTF. CDR3 in DNA: TGCGCCAGCAGCTTGGGTCAGTCTAACTATGGCTACACCTTC. The rearrangement links TRBV5-1 to TRBJ1-2; D is undetermined. Trimming shortened V by 0 bases and J by 0 bases, and 6 bases separated the two germline ends. Looked up from germline, CDR1 is SGHRS and CDR2 is YFSETQ. The CDR3 consists of 14 residues.

CDR3 sequence: CASREGQSTDTQYF. The CDR3 DNA follows: TGTGCCAGCAGGGAAGGACAGAGCACAGATACGCAGTATTTT. The rearrangement uses TRBV11-3 and TRBJ2-3; D is possibly TRBD1 (6 bases). Germline values: CDR1 SGHNT, CDR2 YENEEA. The CDR3 contains 14 residues. V lost 6 bases, J lost 0 bases, and 10 bases lay in between.

Remarks on this clone: Other DNA sequences from this sample encode an identical CDR3 as well. The CDR3 region has the DNA TGTGCCAGCAGCGTAGTTTCTACCGGGGAGCTGTTTTTT. Residues: CASSVVSTGELFF. The rearrangement links TRBV9 to TRBJ2-2; no clear D. The germline V gene encodes CDR1 SGDLS and CDR2 YYNGEE. The CDR3 loop spans 13 amino acids. Trimming stripped 0 bases from V and 5 bases from J, with 5 bases between.

This clone was seen more than once but under ten times. The rearrangement uses TRBV20-1 and TRBJ2-1; D call uncertain. V lost 5 bases, J lost 8 bases, and 10 bases lay in between. The CDR3 extends over 11 amino acids. Germline V gives CDR1 DFQATT, CDR2 SNEGSKA (reference sequence). The CDR3 sequence: CSAHIGYEQFF. CDR3 DNA sequence: TGCAGTGCTCATATAGGATATGAGCAGTTCTTC.

J is TRBJ2-7 and V is TRBV18, with D unresolved. The V gene lost 5 bases and the J gene lost 3 bases, with 14 bases spanning the gap. In germline, CDR1 is KGHSH, CDR2 LQKENI. CDR3 length: 14 residues. The CDR3 reads CASSTVGAHYEQYF. The CDR3 DNA reads as TGTGCCAGCTCAACCGTGGGTGCCCACTACGAGCAGTACTTC.

The V gene is TRBV5-1, the J gene TRBJ2-7; D gene uncertain. This CDR3 contains 13 residues. Trimming removed 2 bases from V and 3 bases from J, with 9 bases in between. Germline lookup yields CDR1 SGHRS and CDR2 YFSETQ. In DNA, the CDR3 is TGCGCCAGCAGCTTTGAACTCTACTACGAGCAGTACTTC. Encoded protein: CASSFELYYEQYF. The whole variable domain, filled in from reference TRBV5-1 and TRBJ2-7, reads KAGVTQTPRYLIKTRGQQVTLSCSPISGHRSVSWYQQTPGQGLQFLFEYFSETQRNKGNFPGRFSGRQFSNSRSEMNVSTLELGDSALYLCASSFELYYEQYFGPGTRLTVT.

This CDR3 is CASSLLGQGYEQYF. CDR3 sequence (DNA): TGTGCCAGCAGCTTATTAGGACAGGGCTACGAGCAGTACTTC. V is TRBV11-2 and J is TRBJ2-7; TRBD1 matches 8 bases. The CDR3 has 14 amino acids. The V gene end was trimmed by 2 bases and the J gene end by 3 bases; junction bases not matched to a gene: 3. The V gene's germline CDR1 is SGHAT and CDR2 FQNNGV.

At least ten counts were recorded for this clone. The chain joins TRBV7-3 to TRBJ2-1; 8 bases agree with TRBD2. Germline V CDR1 and CDR2: SGHTA, FQGTGA. The CDR3 covers 16 residues. The V segment lost 0 bases and the J segment 2 bases; nucleotides outside the gene matches: 3. CDR3: CASSLTPTSAYNEQFF. The CDR3 nucleotides read TGTGCCAGCAGCTTAACGCCGACTAGCGCCTACAATGAGCAGTTCTTC.

This clone was observed a few times. This chain joins TRBV7-9 and TRBJ2-7; D possibly corresponds to TRBD2 (5 bases). Trimming took 1 base from V and 7 from J, leaving 11 bases between them. Per the germline V gene, CDR1 is SEHNR and CDR2 is FQNEAQ (reference sequence). This CDR3 is 13 amino acids long. CDR3 sequence: CASSLGTLGEQYF. CDR3 nucleotides: TGTGCCAGCAGCTTAGGGACTTTGGGGGAGCAGTACTTC.

The V gene is TRBV2, the J gene TRBJ1-1; 10 positions agree with TRBD1. This CDR3 contains 14 residues. Unmatched junction bases numbered 6, after V lost 4 bases and J lost 7 bases. Germline V gives CDR1 SNHLY, CDR2 FYNNEI. CDR3 sequence: CASSVRQGAGEAFF. The CDR3 DNA follows: TGTGCCAGCAGTGTCCGACAGGGGGCCGGTGAAGCTTTCTTT. Using reference TRBV2 and TRBJ1-1 for the parts outside the CDR3, the full variable domain is EPEVTQTPSHQVTQMGQEVILRCVPISNHLYFYWYRQILGQKVEFLVSFYNNEISEKSEIFDDQFSVERPDGSNFTLKIRSTKLEDSAMYFCASSVRQGAGEAFFGQGTRLTVV.

The table lists this clone with a count of one. The gene calls are TRBV30 and TRBJ1-5; D gene ambiguous. The V gene lost 1 base and the J gene lost 4 bases, with 26 bases spanning the gap. The CDR3 is 19 residues long. Germline lookup yields CDR1 GTSNPN and CDR2 SVGIG (reference sequence). For the CDR3, the DNA is TGTGCCTGGAGTGAGACCCCTACTAAACGCCCGGACGGAAATCAGCCCCAGCATTTT. Its protein is CAWSETPTKRPDGNQPQHF.

The chain joins TRBV7-6 to TRBJ2-3, with D unclear. V was pared by 1 base and J by 6 bases, with 8 bases between. Germline assignment: CDR1 SGHVS and CDR2 FNYEAQ. The CDR3 has 13 amino acids. CDR3 coding DNA: TGTGCCAGCAGCTTAGACCGAGCGGATACGCAGTATTTT. It translates to CASSLDRADTQYF.

This clone appeared a few times. DNA for the CDR3: TGTGCCAGCAGCTTGAGGGGCAGGGCTGAAGCTTTCTTT. Residues: CASSLRGRAEAFF. This chain joins TRBV7-9 and TRBJ1-1; a weak D match, TRBD1 (5 bases). Germline loops: CDR1 SEHNR, CDR2 FQNEAQ (reference sequence). The CDR3 covers 13 residues. The ends were cut back, 3 bases at V and 6 bases at J, with 11 bases in the middle.

The V and J genes are TRBV30 and TRBJ1-2; D remains unclear. Germline CDR1 is GTSNPN and CDR2 is SVGIG (reference sequence). V was shortened by 0 bases and J by 4 bases, with 9 bases between the two germline ends. This CDR3 contains 13 residues. In DNA, the CDR3 is TGTGCCTGGAGTGTACTCTCGAGCTATGGCTACACCTTC. Amino acid sequence: CAWSVLSSYGYTF.

The V gene is TRBV29-1, the J gene TRBJ1-2; D remains ambiguous. The CDR3 has 13 residues. V was trimmed by 7 bases and J by 8 bases, leaving 20 bases between them. Germline V gene sequence: CDR1 SQVTM, CDR2 ANQGSEA. The CDR3 coding sequence is TGCAGCGCCTCCCCCATATTAGCTCGAGGCTACACCTTC. Translation gives CSASPILARGYTF.

The chain carries TRBV10-3 and TRBJ1-1; D may be TRBD1 (6 bases). Per germline, CDR1 ENHRY and CDR2 SYGVKD. V dropped 6 bases and J dropped 3 bases, with 8 bases sitting between them. This CDR3 comprises 12 residues. The CDR3 loop reads CAIRGGHTEAFF. CDR3 nucleotide sequence: TGTGCCATCAGGGGGGGGCACACTGAAGCTTTCTTT.

The V gene is TRBV28, the J gene TRBJ2-5; no clear D gene. The germline gives CDR1 MDHEN, CDR2 SYDVKM. There are 13 residues in the CDR3. Trimming shortened V by 3 bases and J by 4 bases, and 9 bases separated the two germline ends. The CDR3 reads CASSFGRIETQYF. The CDR3 bases are TGTGCCAGCAGTTTCGGCAGGATAGAGACCCAGTACTTC.

The rearrangement joins TRBV4-2 to TRBJ1-5, with D possibly TRBD1 on 5 matching bases. The CDR3 covers 15 residues. Germline V gives CDR1 LGHNA, CDR2 YNFKEQ. Trimming stripped 0 bases from V and 9 bases from J, with 15 bases between. CDR3 bases: TGTGCCAGCAGCCAAGATCGGGGGGGGAAAAGGCCCCAGCATTTT. The encoded protein is CASSQDRGGKRPQHF.

The V and J genes are TRBV19 and TRBJ2-1; 7 bases fit TRBD2. Looked up from germline, CDR1 is LNHDA and CDR2 is SQIVND (reference sequence). V lost 4 bases to trimming and J lost 5 bases; unmatched junction nucleotides: 14. The CDR3 runs 17 residues. The CDR3, as DNA: TGTGCCAGTAGTAACCCCTATGGGGAGGGCCCTCACAATGAGCAGTTCTTC. This encodes CASSNPYGEGPHNEQFF.

The chain recombines TRBV5-1 with TRBJ2-1; 7 nucleotides agree with TRBD1. This CDR3 spans 16 amino acids. CDR1 SGHRS and CDR2 YFSETQ come from the germline V gene. V lost 4 bases to trimming and J lost 4 bases; unmatched junction nucleotides: 11. CDR3 residues: CASSPMTGTQYNEQFF. The CDR3 region has the DNA TGCGCCAGCAGCCCAATGACAGGGACCCAATACAATGAGCAGTTCTTC.

The V and J genes are TRBV6-5 and TRBJ1-2, with D perhaps matching TRBD1 (5 bases). Germline loops: CDR1 MNHEY, CDR2 SVGAGI. V lost 2 bases and J lost 0, with 7 bases in between. There are 14 residues in the CDR3. This CDR3 is CASSYGRANYGYTF. CDR3 nucleotides: TGTGCCAGCAGTTACGGCAGGGCTAACTATGGCTACACCTTC.

The chain employs TRBV4-1 and TRBJ2-2, with 14 bases identical to TRBD2. CDR1 is MGHRA, CDR2 YSYEKL, per germline. Trimming removed 0 bases from V and 6 bases from J; junction bases left unmatched: 6. This CDR3 contains 18 residues. The CDR3 spells CASSQDETSGRGAGELFF. The CDR3 region has the DNA TGCGCCAGCAGCCAAGATGAGACTAGCGGGAGGGGCGCCGGGGAGCTGTTTTTT.

The chain is built from TRBV2 and TRBJ2-3; D gene unclear. The germline CDR1 and CDR2 sequences are SNHLY and FYNNEI. CDR3 length equals 14 residues. Trimming took 6 bases from V and 0 from J, leaving 10 bases between them. Here the CDR3 reads CASSASLSTDTQYF. For the CDR3, the DNA is TGTGCCAGCAGCGCCTCATTAAGCACAGATACGCAGTATTTT.

The chain has TRBV7-9 and TRBJ2-1, with TRBD2 identical over 9 bases. With V trimmed by 3 bases and J by 7 bases, 7 bases remained unmatched. Germline lookup yields CDR1 SEHNR and CDR2 FQNEAQ (reference sequence). This CDR3 has 15 amino acids. CDR3 region: CASSLLAGGGNEQFF. CDR3 DNA sequence: TGTGCCAGCAGCTTGCTTGCGGGAGGGGGTAATGAGCAGTTCTTC.